The rows below give T cell receptor beta chains drawn from one sample of a study of shared clonotypes between healthy human individuals. The protocol was immunoSEQ multiplex PCR, while the TCRdb copy is restricted to in-frame clones and leaves out a portion. The sample consists of roughly 890,000 clones, around 92% of them appearing once. Sequenced: naive CD8+ T cells sorted from blood. The receptors here all came from a man aged 25 to 45 in good health. Each CDR3 is given with its conserved first and last residue. A D gene is named only where the DNA matches it firmly.

v_gene: TRBV28
j_gene: TRBJ1-5
len: 13
d_gene: -
CDR3nt: TGTGCCAGCAGTTGGGACAGCAATCAGCCCCAGCATTTT
CDR3aa: CASSWDSNQPQHF

v_gene: TRBV5-5
j_gene: TRBJ2-7
len: 16
d_gene: -
CDR3nt: TGTGCCAGCAGCTTGGGGAGCGGAGAGTTTGGCTACGAGCAGTACTTC
CDR3aa: CASSLGSGEFGYEQYF

v_gene: TRBV28
j_gene: TRBJ1-4
len: 14
d_gene: -
CDR3nt: TGTGCCAGCAGTTTAAGCGGGGGGAGTGAAAAACTGTTTTTT
CDR3aa: CASSLSGGSEKLFF

v_gene: TRBV7-3
j_gene: TRBJ2-1
len: 16
d_gene: TRBD1
CDR3nt: TGTGCCAGCAGCGTGCACGGGACAGGGGGCTTCGGGGAGCAGTTCTTC
CDR3aa: CASSVHGTGGFGEQFF

v_gene: TRBV28
j_gene: TRBJ1-1
len: 15
d_gene: TRBD1
CDR3nt: TGTGCCAGCAGGGGAGGGGACAGGAAGAACACTGAAGCTTTCTTT
CDR3aa: CASRGGDRKNTEAFF

v_gene: TRBV12-5
j_gene: TRBJ2-3
len: 13
d_gene: -
CDR3nt: TGTGCTAGTGGTCCACCGGGGACAGATACGCAGTATTTT
CDR3aa: CASGPPGTDTQYF

v_gene: TRBV19
j_gene: TRBJ1-1
len: 12
d_gene: -
CDR3nt: TGTGCCAGTAGTACGGGGAACACTGAAGCTTTCTTT
CDR3aa: CASSTGNTEAFF

v_gene: TRBV7-9
j_gene: TRBJ1-1
len: 15
d_gene: -
CDR3nt: TGTGCCAGCAGCTTAGGGGGTCAGATGAACACTGAAGCTTTCTTT
CDR3aa: CASSLGGQMNTEAFF

v_gene: TRBV11-1
j_gene: TRBJ1-1
len: 18
d_gene: -
CDR3nt: TGTGCCAGCAGCGGAGAGAGACAGGACGCGTACATGAACACTGAAGCTTTCTTT
CDR3aa: CASSGERQDAYMNTEAFF

v_gene: TRBV6-6
j_gene: TRBJ1-2
len: 15
d_gene: TRBD1
CDR3nt: TGTGCCAGCAGTTACCGGACAGGGGGGTCATATGGCTACACCTTC
CDR3aa: CASSYRTGGSYGYTF

v_gene: TRBV16
j_gene: TRBJ1-2
len: 13
d_gene: -
CDR3nt: TGTGCCAGCAGCCAATCGAGGGCCGATGGCTACACCTTC
CDR3aa: CASSQSRADGYTF

v_gene: TRBV27
j_gene: TRBJ1-5
len: 15
d_gene: TRBD1
CDR3nt: TGTGCCAGCAGCCTCGGGACAGGGGGCAATCAGCCCCAGCATTTT
CDR3aa: CASSLGTGGNQPQHF

v_gene: TRBV11-3
j_gene: TRBJ2-3
len: 14
d_gene: -
CDR3nt: TGTGCCAGCAGCGACGGACAGAGCACAGATACGCAGTATTTT
CDR3aa: CASSDGQSTDTQYF

v_gene: TRBV6-5
j_gene: TRBJ1-4
len: 14
d_gene: -
CDR3nt: TGTGCCAGCAGTTACGGGCCGGCTAATGAAAAACTGTTTTTT
CDR3aa: CASSYGPANEKLFF

v_gene: TRBV6-5
j_gene: TRBJ2-7
len: 15
d_gene: -
CDR3nt: TGTGCCAGCAGCCCCAGACAGGGACTCGGGCTCGAGCAGTACTTC
CDR3aa: CASSPRQGLGLEQYF

v_gene: TRBV7-8
j_gene: TRBJ1-2
len: 17
d_gene: TRBD1
CDR3nt: TGTGCCAGCAGCTTAAAACCCCCGGGACAGGGGGCGCCTGGCTACACCTTC
CDR3aa: CASSLKPPGQGAPGYTF

v_gene: TRBV6-1
j_gene: TRBJ2-7
len: 11
d_gene: -
CDR3nt: TGTGCCAGCAGTGAATACTACGAGCAGTACTTC
CDR3aa: CASSEYYEQYF

v_gene: TRBV6-1
j_gene: TRBJ1-4
len: 15
d_gene: -
CDR3nt: TGTGCCAGCAGTGAAGTGGCAGGGGTCGGAGAAAAACTGTTTTTT
CDR3aa: CASSEVAGVGEKLFF

v_gene: TRBV4-1
j_gene: TRBJ2-1
len: 12
d_gene: -
CDR3nt: TGCGCCGCCGGAGGCGGTTACAATGAGCAGTTCTTC
CDR3aa: CAAGGGYNEQFF

v_gene: TRBV9
j_gene: TRBJ2-1
len: 13
d_gene: -
CDR3nt: TGTGCCAGCAGCGCGAGCTCCTACAATGAGCAGTTCTTC
CDR3aa: CASSASSYNEQFF

v_gene: TRBV7-9
j_gene: TRBJ1-1
len: 12
d_gene: TRBD1
CDR3nt: TGTGCCAGCAGCTGGAGGACAGGGAAAGCTTTCTTT
CDR3aa: CASSWRTGKAFF

v_gene: TRBV27
j_gene: TRBJ2-7
len: 16
d_gene: -
CDR3nt: TGTGCCAGCAGTCCGTCGCTGGACAGAATTGCCTACGAGCAGTACTTC
CDR3aa: CASSPSLDRIAYEQYF

v_gene: TRBV7-9
j_gene: TRBJ2-3
len: 13
d_gene: -
CDR3nt: TGTGCTTCTGGATCTTGGGACACAGATACGCAGTATTTT
CDR3aa: CASGSWDTDTQYF

v_gene: TRBV6-1
j_gene: TRBJ2-7
len: 14
d_gene: -
CDR3nt: TGTGCCAGCCGGGCCATTGGGACCCCCTACGAGCAGTACTTC
CDR3aa: CASRAIGTPYEQYF

v_gene: TRBV2
j_gene: TRBJ2-1
len: 14
d_gene: TRBD2
CDR3nt: TGTGCCAGCATTCCTCTAAATTCGGGGGGTGAGCAGTTCTTC
CDR3aa: CASIPLNSGGEQFF

v_gene: TRBV27
j_gene: TRBJ2-3
len: 16
d_gene: TRBD1
CDR3nt: TGTGCCAGCAGTCTATCCCCCCGCTCTGGGGACAGGGGGAAGATATTT
CDR3aa: CASSLSPRSGDRGKIF

v_gene: TRBV7-9
j_gene: TRBJ1-1
len: 12
d_gene: TRBD1
CDR3nt: TGTGCCAGCAGCGACAGGGGGCTTGAAGCTTTCTTT
CDR3aa: CASSDRGLEAFF

v_gene: TRBV27
j_gene: TRBJ2-3
len: 14
d_gene: -
CDR3nt: TGTGCCAGCAGTTCCGGCAGGGGATCAGATACGCAGTATTTT
CDR3aa: CASSSGRGSDTQYF

v_gene: TRBV10-2
j_gene: TRBJ2-7
len: 14
d_gene: -
CDR3nt: TGCGCCAGCTCGGACCTCCGGGGACCTTACGAGCAGTACTTC
CDR3aa: CASSDLRGPYEQYF

v_gene: TRBV19
j_gene: TRBJ2-6
len: 14
d_gene: -
CDR3nt: TGTGCCAGTGAACAGGGATCTGGGGCCAACGTCCTGACTTTC
CDR3aa: CASEQGSGANVLTF

v_gene: TRBV27
j_gene: TRBJ1-2
len: 13
d_gene: TRBD1
CDR3nt: TGTGCCAGCAGTTTATGGACAGGGGAAGGCTACACCTTC
CDR3aa: CASSLWTGEGYTF

v_gene: TRBV18
j_gene: TRBJ2-7
len: 16
d_gene: TRBD2
CDR3nt: TGTGCCAGCTCACCCGATGGACTAGCGGAGGGCTACGAGCAGTACTTC
CDR3aa: CASSPDGLAEGYEQYF

v_gene: TRBV14
j_gene: TRBJ2-1
len: 16
d_gene: TRBD2
CDR3nt: TGTGCCAGCAGCCTTCTACCGGGACTAGCACCCAATGAGCAGTTCTTC
CDR3aa: CASSLLPGLAPNEQFF